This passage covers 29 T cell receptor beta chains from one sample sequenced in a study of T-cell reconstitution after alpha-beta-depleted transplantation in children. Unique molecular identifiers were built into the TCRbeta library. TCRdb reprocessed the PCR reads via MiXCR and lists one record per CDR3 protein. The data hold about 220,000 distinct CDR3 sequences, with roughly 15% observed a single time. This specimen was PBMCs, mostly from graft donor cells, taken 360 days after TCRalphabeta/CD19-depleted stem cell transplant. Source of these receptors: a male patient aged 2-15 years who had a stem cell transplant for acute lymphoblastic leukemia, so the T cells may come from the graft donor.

The DNA of the CDR3 is TGCAGCGTTGTGTTGAGTTTAGGCACTGAAGCTTTCTTT. It codes for CSVVLSLGTEAFF. The chain recombines TRBV29-1 with TRBJ1-1; D is unclear. The CDR3 runs 13 residues. V shed 4 bases and J shed 4 bases, with 13 bases lying between them. The germline gives CDR1 SQVTM, CDR2 ANQGSEA.

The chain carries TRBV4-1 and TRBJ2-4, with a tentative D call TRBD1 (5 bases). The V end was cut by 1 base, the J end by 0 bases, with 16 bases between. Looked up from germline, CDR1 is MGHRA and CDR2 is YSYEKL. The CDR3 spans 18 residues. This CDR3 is CASSQVGRQILAKNIQYF. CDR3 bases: TGCGCCAGCAGCCAAGTCGGGCGACAGATCCTAGCCAAAAACATTCAGTACTTC.

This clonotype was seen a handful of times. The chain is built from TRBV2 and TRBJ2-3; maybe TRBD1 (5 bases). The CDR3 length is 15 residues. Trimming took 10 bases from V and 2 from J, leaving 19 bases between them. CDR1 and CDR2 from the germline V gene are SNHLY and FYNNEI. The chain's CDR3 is CATQPDNPNTDTQYF. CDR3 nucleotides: TGTGCCACCCAACCGGACAACCCCAACACAGATACGCAGTATTTT. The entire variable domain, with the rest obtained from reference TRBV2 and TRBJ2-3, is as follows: EPEVTQTPSHQVTQMGQEVILRCVPISNHLYFYWYRQILGQKVEFLVSFYNNEISEKSEIFDDQFSVERPDGSNFTLKIRSTKLEDSAMYFCATQPDNPNTDTQYFGPGTRLTVL.

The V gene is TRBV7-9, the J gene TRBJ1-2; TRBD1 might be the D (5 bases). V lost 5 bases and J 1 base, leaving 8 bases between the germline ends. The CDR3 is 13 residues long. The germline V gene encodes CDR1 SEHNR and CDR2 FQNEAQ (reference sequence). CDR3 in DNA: TGTGCCAGCAGCCGGGGGAATAACTATGGCTACACCTTC. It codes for CASSRGNNYGYTF.

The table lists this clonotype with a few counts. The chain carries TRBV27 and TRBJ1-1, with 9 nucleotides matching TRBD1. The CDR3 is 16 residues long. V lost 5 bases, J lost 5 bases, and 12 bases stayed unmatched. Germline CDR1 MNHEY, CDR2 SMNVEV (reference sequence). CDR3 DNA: TGTGCCAGCAGTAAAAATAGGGGACAGGGCCGAACTGAAGCTTTCTTT. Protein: CASSKNRGQGRTEAFF.

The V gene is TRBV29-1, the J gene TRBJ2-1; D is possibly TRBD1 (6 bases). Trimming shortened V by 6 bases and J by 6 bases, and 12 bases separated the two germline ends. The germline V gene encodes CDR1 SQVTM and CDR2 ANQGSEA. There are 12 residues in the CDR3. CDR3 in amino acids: CSVFGQFNEQFF. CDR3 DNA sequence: TGCAGCGTATTTGGACAGTTCAATGAGCAGTTCTTC.

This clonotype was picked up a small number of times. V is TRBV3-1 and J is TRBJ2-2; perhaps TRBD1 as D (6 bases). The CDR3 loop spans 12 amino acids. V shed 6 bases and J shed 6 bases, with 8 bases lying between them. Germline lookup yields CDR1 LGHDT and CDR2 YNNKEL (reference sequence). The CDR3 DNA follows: TGTGCCAGCAGACAGGGCGCCGGGGAGCTGTTTTTT. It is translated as CASRQGAGELFF. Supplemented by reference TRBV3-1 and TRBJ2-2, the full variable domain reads DTAVSQTPKYLVTQMGNDKSIKCEQNLGHDTMYWYKQDSKKFLKIMFSYNNKELIINETVPNRFSPKSPDKAHLNLHINSLELGDSAVYFCASRQGAGELFFGEGSRLTVL.

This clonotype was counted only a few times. The CDR3 protein is CASRPGTSGVTYREQYF. The CDR3 DNA is TGCGCCAGCAGGCCCGGGACTAGCGGGGTCACCTACCGCGAGCAGTACTTC. V is TRBV5-1 and J is TRBJ2-7; 13 nucleotides line up with TRBD2. The V gene's germline CDR1 is SGHRS and CDR2 YFSETQ. The CDR3 is 17 amino acids. Trimming at V came to 5 bases and at J to 6 bases, leaving 14 bases not matched to a gene.

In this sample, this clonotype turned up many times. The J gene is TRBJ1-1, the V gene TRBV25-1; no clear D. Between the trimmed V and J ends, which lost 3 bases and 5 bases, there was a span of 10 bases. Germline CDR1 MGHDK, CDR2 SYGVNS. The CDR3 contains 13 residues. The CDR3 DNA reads TGTGCCAGCAGTGATTGGGCCGTGACTGAAGCTTTCTTT. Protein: CASSDWAVTEAFF.

The CDR3 protein is CASSLIEGSYNEQFF. The CDR3 DNA follows: TGTGCCAGCAGCTTGATTGAGGGATCCTACAATGAGCAGTTCTTC. The chain couples TRBV5-5 to TRBJ2-1; TRBD2 is a possible D gene (5 bases). Deletions cut 1 base from V and 1 base from J, with 9 bases between. The length of the CDR3 is 15 residues. CDR1 is SGHKS and CDR2 is YYEKEE in the germline V gene (reference sequence). Filled out from reference TRBV5-5 and TRBJ2-1, the complete variable domain reads DAGVTQSPTHLIKTRGQQVTLRCSPISGHKSVSWYQQVLGQGPQFIFQYYEKEERGRGNFPDRFSARQFPNYSSELNVNALLLGDSALYLCASSLIEGSYNEQFFGPGTRLTVL.

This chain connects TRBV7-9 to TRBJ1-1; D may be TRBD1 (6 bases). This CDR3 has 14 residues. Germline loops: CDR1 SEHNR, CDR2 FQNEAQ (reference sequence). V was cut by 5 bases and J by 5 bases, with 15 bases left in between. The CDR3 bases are TGTGCCAGCAGCCTTATCGAACAGGGAACTGAAGCTTTCTTT. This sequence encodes CASSLIEQGTEAFF.

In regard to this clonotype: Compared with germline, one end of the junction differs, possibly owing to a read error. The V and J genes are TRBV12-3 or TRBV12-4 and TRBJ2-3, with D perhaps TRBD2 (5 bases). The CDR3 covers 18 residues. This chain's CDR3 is CTSSLARFIATSTDTQYF. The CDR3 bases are TGTACCAGCAGTTTAGCGCGGTTTATTGCTACTAGCACAGATACGCAGTATTTT.

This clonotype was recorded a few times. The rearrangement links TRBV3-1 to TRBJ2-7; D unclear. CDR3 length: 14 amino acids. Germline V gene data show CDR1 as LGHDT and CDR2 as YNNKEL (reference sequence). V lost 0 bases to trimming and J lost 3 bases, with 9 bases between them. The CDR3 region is CASSQDGRYYEQYF. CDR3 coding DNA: TGTGCCAGCAGCCAAGACGGCCGATACTACGAGCAGTACTTC.

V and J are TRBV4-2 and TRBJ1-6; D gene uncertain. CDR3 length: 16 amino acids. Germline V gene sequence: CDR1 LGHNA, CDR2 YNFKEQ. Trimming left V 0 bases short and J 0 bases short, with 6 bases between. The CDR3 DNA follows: TGTGCCAGCAGCCAAGATCGGGGCTCCTATAATTCACCCCTCCACTTT. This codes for CASSQDRGSYNSPLHF.

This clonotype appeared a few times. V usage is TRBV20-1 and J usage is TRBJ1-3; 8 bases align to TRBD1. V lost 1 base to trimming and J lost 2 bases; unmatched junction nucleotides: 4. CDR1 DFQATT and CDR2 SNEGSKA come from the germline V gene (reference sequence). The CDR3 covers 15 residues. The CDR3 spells CSARATGVTGNTIYF. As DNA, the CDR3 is TGCAGTGCTAGAGCGACAGGGGTCACTGGAAACACCATATATTTT.

This CDR3 is CASSPRRGGQGYSYNSPLHF. The CDR3 coding sequence is TGTGCCAGCTCACCACGGAGGGGTGGACAGGGCTACTCCTATAATTCACCCCTCCACTTT. The rearrangement uses TRBV18 and TRBJ1-6; TRBD1 aligns across 8 bases. This CDR3 is built from 20 residues. Germline lookup yields CDR1 KGHSH and CDR2 LQKENI. The junction had 11 bases not matched to a gene; V was cut back by 1 base and J by 0 bases. The full variable domain, completed using reference TRBV18 and TRBJ1-6, is NAGVMQNPRHLVRRRGQEARLRCSPMKGHSHVYWYRQLPEEGLKFMVYLQKENIIDESGMPKERFSAEFPKEGPSILRIQQVVRGDSAAYFCASSPRRGGQGYSYNSPLHFGNGTRLTVT.

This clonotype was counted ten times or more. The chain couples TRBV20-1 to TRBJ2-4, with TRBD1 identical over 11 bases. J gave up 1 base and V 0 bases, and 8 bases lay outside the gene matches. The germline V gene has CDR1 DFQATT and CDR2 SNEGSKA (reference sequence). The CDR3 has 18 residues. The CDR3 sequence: CSAREDRGRVGAKNIQYF. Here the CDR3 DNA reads TGCAGTGCTAGAGAGGACAGGGGGCGAGTAGGGGCCAAAAACATTCAGTACTTC.

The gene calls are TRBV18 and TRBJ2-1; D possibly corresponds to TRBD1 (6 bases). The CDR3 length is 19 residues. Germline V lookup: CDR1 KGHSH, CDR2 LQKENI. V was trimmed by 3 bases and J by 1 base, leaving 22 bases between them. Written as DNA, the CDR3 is TGTGCCAGCTCACCTATGACAGGCCCAATCTTTAAGTCCTACAATGAGCAGTTCTTC. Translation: CASSPMTGPIFKSYNEQFF.

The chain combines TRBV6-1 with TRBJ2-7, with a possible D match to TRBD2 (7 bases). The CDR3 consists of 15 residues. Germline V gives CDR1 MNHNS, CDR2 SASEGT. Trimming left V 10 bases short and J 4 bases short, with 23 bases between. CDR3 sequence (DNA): TGTGCCACCTCTCCCGGGGGGCTGGGTACGTACGAGCAGTACTTC. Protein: CATSPGGLGTYEQYF.

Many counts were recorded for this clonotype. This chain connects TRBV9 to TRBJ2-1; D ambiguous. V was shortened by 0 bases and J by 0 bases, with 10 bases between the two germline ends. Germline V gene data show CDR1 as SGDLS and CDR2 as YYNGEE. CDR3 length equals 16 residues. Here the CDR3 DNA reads TGTGCCAGCAGCGTAGCCCCCGACAACTCCTACAATGAGCAGTTCTTC. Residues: CASSVAPDNSYNEQFF.

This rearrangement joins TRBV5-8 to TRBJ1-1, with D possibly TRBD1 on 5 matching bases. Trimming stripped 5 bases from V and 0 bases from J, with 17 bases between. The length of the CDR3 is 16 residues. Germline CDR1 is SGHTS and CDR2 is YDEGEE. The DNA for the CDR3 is TGTGCCAGCAGTGCTTCGGGTTGGGGGTTGAACACTGAAGCTTTCTTT. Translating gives CASSASGWGLNTEAFF.

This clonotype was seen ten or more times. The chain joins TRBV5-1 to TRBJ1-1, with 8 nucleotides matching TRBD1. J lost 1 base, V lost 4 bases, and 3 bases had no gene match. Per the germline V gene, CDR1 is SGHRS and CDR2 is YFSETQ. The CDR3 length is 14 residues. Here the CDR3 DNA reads TGCGCCAGCAGCAGTGGACAGGGGAACACTGAAGCTTTCTTT. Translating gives CASSSGQGNTEAFF.

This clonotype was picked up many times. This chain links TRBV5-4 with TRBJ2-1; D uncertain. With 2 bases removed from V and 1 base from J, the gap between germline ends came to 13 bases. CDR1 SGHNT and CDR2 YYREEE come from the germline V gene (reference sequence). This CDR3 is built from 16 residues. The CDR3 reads CASSLELSSSYNEQFF. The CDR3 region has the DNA TGTGCCAGCAGCTTAGAATTAAGCAGTTCCTACAATGAGCAGTTCTTC. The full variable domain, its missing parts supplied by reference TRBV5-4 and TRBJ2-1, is ETGVTQSPTHLIKTRGQQVTLRCSSQSGHNTVSWYQQALGQGPQFIFQYYREEENGRGNFPPRFSGLQFPNYSSELNVNALELDDSALYLCASSLELSSSYNEQFFGPGTRLTVL.

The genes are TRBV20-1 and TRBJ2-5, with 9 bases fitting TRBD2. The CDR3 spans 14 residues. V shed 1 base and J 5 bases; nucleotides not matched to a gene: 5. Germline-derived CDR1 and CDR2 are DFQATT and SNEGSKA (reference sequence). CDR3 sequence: CSARGAGGRETQYF. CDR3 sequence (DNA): TGCAGTGCTAGAGGAGCGGGGGGCCGGGAGACCCAGTACTTC.

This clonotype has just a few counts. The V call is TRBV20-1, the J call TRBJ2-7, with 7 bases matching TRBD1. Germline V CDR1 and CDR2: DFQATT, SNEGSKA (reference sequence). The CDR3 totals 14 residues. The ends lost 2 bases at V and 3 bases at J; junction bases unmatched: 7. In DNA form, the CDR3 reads TGCAGTGCTAGACCCGACAGGGTTGGCTACGAGCAGTACTTC. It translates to CSARPDRVGYEQYF.

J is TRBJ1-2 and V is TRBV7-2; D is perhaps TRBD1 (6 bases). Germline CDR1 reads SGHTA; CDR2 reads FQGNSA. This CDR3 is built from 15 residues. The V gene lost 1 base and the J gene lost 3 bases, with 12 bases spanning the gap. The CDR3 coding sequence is TGTGCCAGCAGCTTAGGTCGTCAGGGGCACTATGGCTACACCTTC. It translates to CASSLGRQGHYGYTF.

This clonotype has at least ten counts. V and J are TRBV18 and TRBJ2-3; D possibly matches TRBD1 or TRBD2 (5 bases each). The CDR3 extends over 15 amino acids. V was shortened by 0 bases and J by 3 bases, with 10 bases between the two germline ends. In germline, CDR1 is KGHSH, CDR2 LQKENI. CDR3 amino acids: CASSPPSRGTDTQYF. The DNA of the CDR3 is TGTGCCAGCTCACCACCGTCGAGGGGTACAGATACGCAGTATTTT.

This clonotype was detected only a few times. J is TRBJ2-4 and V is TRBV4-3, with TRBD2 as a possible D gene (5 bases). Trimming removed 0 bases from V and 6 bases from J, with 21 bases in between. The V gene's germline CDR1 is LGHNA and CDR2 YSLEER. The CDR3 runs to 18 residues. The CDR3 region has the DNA TGCGCCAGCAGCCAAGAATTGGACTGGCAACTCCCACCAAACATTCAGTACTTC. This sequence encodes CASSQELDWQLPPNIQYF.

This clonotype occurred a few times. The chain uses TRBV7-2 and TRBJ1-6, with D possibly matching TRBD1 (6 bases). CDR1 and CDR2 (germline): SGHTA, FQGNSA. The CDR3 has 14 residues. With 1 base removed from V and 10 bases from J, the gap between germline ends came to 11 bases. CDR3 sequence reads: CASSLEQGGSPLHF. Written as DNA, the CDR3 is TGTGCCAGCAGCTTAGAACAGGGAGGCTCACCCCTCCACTTT. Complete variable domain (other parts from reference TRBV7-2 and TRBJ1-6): GAGVSQSPSNKVTEKGKDVELRCDPISGHTALYWYRQSLGQGLEFLIYFQGNSAPDKSGLPSDRFSAERTGGSVSTLTIQRTQQEDSAVYLCASSLEQGGSPLHFGNGTRLTVT.